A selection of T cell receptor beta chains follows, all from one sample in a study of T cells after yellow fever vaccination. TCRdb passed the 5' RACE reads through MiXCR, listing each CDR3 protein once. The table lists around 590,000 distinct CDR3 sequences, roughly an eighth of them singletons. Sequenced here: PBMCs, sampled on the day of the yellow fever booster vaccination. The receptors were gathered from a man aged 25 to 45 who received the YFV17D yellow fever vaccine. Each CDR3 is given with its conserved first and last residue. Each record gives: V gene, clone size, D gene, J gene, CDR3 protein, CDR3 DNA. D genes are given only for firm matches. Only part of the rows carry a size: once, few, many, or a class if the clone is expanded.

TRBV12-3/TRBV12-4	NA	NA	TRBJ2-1	CASSLLGQYNEQFF	TGTGCCAGCAGTTTACTCGGACAGTACAATGAGCAGTTCTTC
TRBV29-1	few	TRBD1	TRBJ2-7	CSVEAGNRGHYEQYF	TGCAGCGTTGAAGCTGGGAACAGGGGGCATTACGAGCAGTACTTC
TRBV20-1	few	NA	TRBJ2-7	CSARVDEQYF	TGCAGTGCTCGGGTCGACGAGCAGTACTTC
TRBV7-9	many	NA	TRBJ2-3	CASSSIGPADTQYF	TGTGCCAGCAGCTCAATCGGACCCGCGGATACGCAGTATTTT
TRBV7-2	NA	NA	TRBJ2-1	CASSYRDLNEQFF	TGTGCCAGCAGCTACCGGGACCTCAATGAGCAGTTCTTC
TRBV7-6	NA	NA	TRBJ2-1	CASSLVHLGLSYNEQFF	TGTGCCAGCAGCTTAGTTCACCTCGGGCTATCCTACAATGAGCAGTTCTTC
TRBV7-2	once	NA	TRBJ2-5	CASSPWKTQYF	TGTGCCAGCAGCCCCTGGAAGACCCAGTACTTC
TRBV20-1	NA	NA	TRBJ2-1	CSARRQLGNEQFF	TGCAGTGCTAGGAGGCAGCTGGGGAATGAGCAGTTCTTC
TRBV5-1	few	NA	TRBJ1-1	CASSSGGIVYTEAFF	TGCGCCAGCAGCTCTGGGGGGATTGTCTACACTGAAGCTTTCTTT
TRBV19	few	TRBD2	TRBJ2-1	CASSLSGSPPYNEQFF	TGTGCCAGTAGTTTAAGCGGGAGCCCCCCCTACAATGAGCAGTTCTTC
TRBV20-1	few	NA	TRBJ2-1	CSAIGQLGDNEQFF	TGCAGTGCTATCGGGCAATTGGGGGATAATGAGCAGTTCTTC
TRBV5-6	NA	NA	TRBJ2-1	CASSLEGSDSSYNEQFF	TGTGCCAGCAGCTTGGAGGGGTCTGATAGCTCCTACAATGAGCAGTTCTTC
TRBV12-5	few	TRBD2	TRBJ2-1	CASGTGTSYNEQFF	TGTGCTAGTGGTACAGGGACTAGTTACAATGAGCAGTTCTTC
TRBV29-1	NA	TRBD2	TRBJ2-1	CSGSGRLYNEQFF	TGCAGCGGTAGCGGGAGACTTTACAATGAGCAGTTCTTC
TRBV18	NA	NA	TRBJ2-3	CASSPNGAGTDTQYF	TGTGCCAGCTCGCCAAACGGGGCAGGCACAGATACGCAGTATTTT
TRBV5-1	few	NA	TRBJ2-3	CASSFYRETQDTQYF	TGCGCCAGCAGCTTCTACCGGGAGACTCAAGATACGCAGTATTTT
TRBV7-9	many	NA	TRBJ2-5	CASSLRVETQYF	TGTGCCAGCAGCTTAAGGGTGGAGACCCAGTACTTC